A selection of T cell receptor beta chains follows, all from one sample in a study of shared clonotypes between healthy human individuals. The repertoire was sequenced with immunoSEQ multiplex PCR; TCRdb's copy has only in-frame clones and lacks some. This sample has 1 million to 1.2 million clones, with 70% to 80% found just once. Sequencing was carried out using memory CD4+ T cells from PBMCs. These receptors all come from a man aged 18 to 30 in good health. Some clones in this sample may be carry-over from other donors' samples. Each CDR3 is given with its conserved first and last residue.

J: TRBJ2-7
V: TRBV4-1
CDR3: CASSRLGGGSLYEQYF

J: TRBJ2-7
V: TRBV4-3
CDR3: CASSPTPGQGIPNYEQYF

J: TRBJ2-7
V: TRBV11-2
CDR3: CASSLVGGTVYYEQYF

J: TRBJ1-1
V: TRBV7-8
CDR3: CASSGRFNTEAFF

J: TRBJ2-7
V: TRBV5-1
CDR3: CASSAYRTGYEQYF

J: TRBJ1-3
V: TRBV30
CDR3: CAWSRGSTNTIYF

J: TRBJ2-3
V: TRBV2
CDR3: CASTPLGFADTQYF

J: TRBJ2-5
V: TRBV7-9
CDR3: CASSLLGGETQYF

J: TRBJ2-3
V: TRBV6-1
CDR3: CASKIGGEDTQYF

J: TRBJ1-1
V: TRBV27
CDR3: CASTGHINTEAFF

J: TRBJ1-1
V: TRBV6-5
CDR3: CASSGTANTEAFF

J: TRBJ2-6
V: TRBV4-1
CDR3: CASSQDARVAGANVLTF

J: TRBJ1-2
V: TRBV29-1
CDR3: CSGQGRDGYTF

J: TRBJ1-1
V: TRBV5-1
CDR3: CASSWDRPNTEAFF

J: TRBJ2-3
V: TRBV9
CDR3: CASSGTGISTDTQYF

J: TRBJ2-3
V: TRBV5-6
CDR3: CASSIRGPDTQYF

J: TRBJ2-3
V: TRBV10-3
CDR3: CAISPGTSGRPSTDTQYF

J: TRBJ2-3
V: TRBV5-1
CDR3: CASSSGGTGGADTQYF

J: TRBJ2-7
V: TRBV14
CDR3: CASKTSGRGSYEQYF

J: TRBJ2-1
V: TRBV7-2
CDR3: CASSFSTHYNEQFF

J: TRBJ1-1
V: TRBV18
CDR3: CASSPLALNTEAFF

J: TRBJ2-1
V: TRBV19
CDR3: CASSRWGTSGEQFF

J: TRBJ1-2
V: TRBV27
CDR3: CASSFRNQGSGGYTF

J: TRBJ2-7
V: TRBV11-1
CDR3: CASSYRVGYEQYF

J: TRBJ2-1
V: TRBV7-7
CDR3: CASSSEWASEKFF

J: TRBJ2-7
V: TRBV28
CDR3: CASSWRDNRGEQYF

J: TRBJ2-3
V: TRBV9
CDR3: CASSWDGSLPTDTQYF

J: TRBJ2-1
V: TRBV6-6
CDR3: CASTPPGWSYNEQFF

J: TRBJ1-2
V: TRBV5-1
CDR3: CASSPGILYGYTF